The 2 T cell receptor beta chains listed next were all sequenced from one sample in a study of T-cell reconstitution after alpha-beta-depleted transplantation in children. Unique molecular identifiers featured in how the TCRbeta library was prepared. TCRdb fed the PCR reads into MiXCR, producing one record per CDR3 protein. The table shows 200,000 to 300,000 distinct CDR3 sequences, with roughly 7.7% occurring only once. Sequencing used PBMCs, mostly from graft donor cells, obtained 180 days after TCRalphabeta/CD19-depleted stem cell transplant. Receptors were obtained from a male patient younger than 18 who had a stem cell transplant for acute lymphoblastic leukemia, so the T cells may come from the graft donor.

This clonotype occurred many times. This rearrangement joins TRBV20-1 to TRBJ2-1, with 8 nucleotides matching TRBD2. This CDR3 spans 15 amino acids. After removal of 5 bases from V and 7 bases from J, the junction contained 13 bases not matched to a gene. Germline assignment: CDR1 DFQATT and CDR2 SNEGSKA (reference sequence). The CDR3 loop is CSAPSTRAGENEQFF. The CDR3 DNA reads TGCAGTGCTCCTTCTACTAGAGCGGGGGAAAATGAGCAGTTCTTC.

This clonotype was seen many times. J is TRBJ1-5 and V is TRBV27; 10 nucleotides align to TRBD1. Per the germline V gene, CDR1 is MNHEY and CDR2 is SMNVEV (reference sequence). Trimming at V came to 4 bases and at J to 0 bases, leaving 6 bases not matched to a gene. The CDR3 has 17 residues. In DNA, the CDR3 is TGTGCCAGCAGTTCGACAGGGGGCCTCTATAGCAATCAGCCCCAGCATTTT. Its translation: CASSSTGGLYSNQPQHF.